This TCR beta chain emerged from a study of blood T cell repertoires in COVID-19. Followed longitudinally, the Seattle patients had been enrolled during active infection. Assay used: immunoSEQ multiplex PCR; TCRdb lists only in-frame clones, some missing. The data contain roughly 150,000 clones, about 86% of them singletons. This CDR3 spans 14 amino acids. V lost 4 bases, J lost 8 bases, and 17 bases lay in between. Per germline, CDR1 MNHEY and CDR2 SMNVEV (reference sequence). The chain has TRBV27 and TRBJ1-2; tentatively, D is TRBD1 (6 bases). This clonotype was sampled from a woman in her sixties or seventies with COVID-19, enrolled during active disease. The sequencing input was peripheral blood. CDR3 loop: CASSSGAERKGYTF. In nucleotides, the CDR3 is TGTGCCAGCAGTTCAGGGGCGGAACGAAAGGGCTACACCTTC.